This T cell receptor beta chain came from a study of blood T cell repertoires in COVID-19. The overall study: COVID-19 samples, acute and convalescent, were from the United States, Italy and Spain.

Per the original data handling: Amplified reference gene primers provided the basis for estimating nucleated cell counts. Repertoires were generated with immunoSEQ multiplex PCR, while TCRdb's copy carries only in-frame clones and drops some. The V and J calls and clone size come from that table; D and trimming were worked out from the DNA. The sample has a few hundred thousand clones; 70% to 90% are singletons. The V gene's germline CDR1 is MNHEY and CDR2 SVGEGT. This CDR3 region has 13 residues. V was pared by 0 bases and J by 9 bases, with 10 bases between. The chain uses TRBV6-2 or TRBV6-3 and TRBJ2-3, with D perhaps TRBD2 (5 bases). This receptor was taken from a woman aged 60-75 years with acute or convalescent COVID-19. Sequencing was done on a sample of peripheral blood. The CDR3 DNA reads TGTGCCAGCAGTTACTCCATTACGGGGACGCAGTATTTT. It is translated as CASSYSITGTQYF.